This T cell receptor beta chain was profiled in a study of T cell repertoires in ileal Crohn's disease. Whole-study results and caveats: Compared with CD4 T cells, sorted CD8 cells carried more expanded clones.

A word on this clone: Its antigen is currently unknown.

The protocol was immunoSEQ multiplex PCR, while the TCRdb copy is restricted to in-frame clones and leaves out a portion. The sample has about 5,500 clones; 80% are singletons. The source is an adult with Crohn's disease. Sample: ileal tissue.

The CDR3 loop reads CASSSVGGGYTF. The CDR3, as DNA: TGTGCCAGCAGCTCCGTAGGAGGTGGCTACACCTTC. The chain has TRBV7-6 and TRBJ1-2, with D unclear. The V gene's germline CDR1 is SGHVS and CDR2 FNYEAQ. CDR3 size: 12 residues. V was shortened by 4 bases and J by 7 bases, with 10 bases between the two germline ends.